Listed below are T cell receptor beta chains from one sample, sequenced in a study of metastatic and nonmetastatic thyroid tumors. TCRdb re-analyzed the PCR reads using MiXCR. The sample lists tens of thousands of clones; about 26% were seen once. The sample taken for sequencing was blood. Receptors were obtained from a male donor with papillary thyroid cancer or a benign thyroid nodule (not recorded which). Some clones in this sample may be carry-over from other donors' samples. CDR3s include the opening cysteine and the closing phenylalanine or tryptophan. A D gene is named only where the DNA matches it firmly. Clone size, where shown, is once, few, many, or a class for clones that have expanded.

abundance: many
j_gene: TRBJ1-2
v_gene: TRBV7-9
d_gene: TRBD1
CDR3aa: CASSLKTGNYGYTF
CDR3nt: TGTGCCAGCAGCTTGAAGACAGGGAACTATGGCTACACCTTC

abundance: medium-sized
j_gene: TRBJ2-7
v_gene: TRBV7-2
d_gene: TRBD2
CDR3aa: CASRIAGLGSYEQYF
CDR3nt: TGTGCCAGTAGAATAGCGGGCCTCGGCTCCTACGAGCAGTACTTC

abundance: many
j_gene: TRBJ1-1
v_gene: TRBV12-3/TRBV12-4
d_gene: .
CDR3aa: CASRYGETEAFF
CDR3nt: TGTGCCAGCAGATATGGGGAAACTGAAGCTTTCTTT

abundance: .
j_gene: TRBJ2-5
v_gene: TRBV20-1
d_gene: .
CDR3aa: CSATPPAVETHHF
CDR3nt: TGCAGTGCTACCCCCCCAGCAGTAGAGACCCACCACTTC

abundance: .
j_gene: TRBJ2-7
v_gene: TRBV6-5
d_gene: .
CDR3aa: CASRDSRTYEQYF
CDR3nt: TGTGCCAGCAGGGACTCGCGGACCTACGAGCAGTACTTC

abundance: .
j_gene: TRBJ2-7
v_gene: TRBV6-1
d_gene: .
CDR3aa: CASRESTAAEQYF
CDR3nt: TGTGCCAGCAGGGAATCGACCGCCGCCGAGCAGTACTTC

abundance: .
j_gene: TRBJ2-2
v_gene: TRBV9
d_gene: .
CDR3aa: CASSADQTSRGTGELFF
CDR3nt: TGTGCCAGCAGCGCAGACCAAACCAGTCGAGGCACCGGGGAGCTGTTTTTT

abundance: few
j_gene: TRBJ1-2
v_gene: TRBV12-3/TRBV12-4
d_gene: TRBD1
CDR3aa: CASSSRTGNGYTF
CDR3nt: TGTGCCAGCAGTTCACGGACAGGGAACGGCTACACCTTC

abundance: many
j_gene: TRBJ2-7
v_gene: TRBV20-1
d_gene: TRBD2
CDR3aa: CSAPPPLREVGSYEQYF
CDR3nt: TGCAGTGCCCCCCCCCCTCTCCGGGAGGTGGGCTCCTACGAGCAGTACTTC

abundance: many
j_gene: TRBJ2-5
v_gene: TRBV2
d_gene: .
CDR3aa: CASSPSGLETQYF
CDR3nt: TGTGCCAGCAGTCCCTCAGGGTTGGAGACCCAGTACTTC

abundance: .
j_gene: TRBJ2-3
v_gene: TRBV20-1
d_gene: .
CDR3aa: CSAANEPSSSDTQYF
CDR3nt: TGCAGTGCTGCCAATGAGCCGTCTAGCTCAGATACGCAGTATTTT

abundance: .
j_gene: TRBJ1-1
v_gene: TRBV30
d_gene: .
CDR3aa: CAQQENTEAFF
CDR3nt: TGTGCCCAGCAGGAGAACACTGAAGCTTTCTTT

abundance: many
j_gene: TRBJ1-6
v_gene: TRBV7-2
d_gene: .
CDR3aa: CASSLVSGSGQSPLHF
CDR3nt: TGTGCCAGCAGCTTAGTTTCAGGTTCAGGGCAGTCACCCCTCCACTTT

abundance: medium-sized
j_gene: TRBJ2-7
v_gene: TRBV7-6
d_gene: TRBD2
CDR3aa: CASSYYVSGFDEQYF
CDR3nt: TGTGCCAGCAGCTACTACGTTAGCGGGTTCGACGAGCAGTACTTC

abundance: .
j_gene: TRBJ2-4
v_gene: TRBV12-3/TRBV12-4
d_gene: .
CDR3aa: CASRTSADGKNNQYF
CDR3nt: TGTGCCAGCAGGACCTCGGCGGATGGCAAAAACAATCAGTACTTC

abundance: many
j_gene: TRBJ2-1
v_gene: TRBV20-1
d_gene: .
CDR3aa: CSASRLGANEQFF
CDR3nt: TGCAGTGCTAGCCGTCTAGGCGCCAATGAGCAGTTCTTC

abundance: medium-sized
j_gene: TRBJ1-2
v_gene: TRBV7-8
d_gene: TRBD1
CDR3aa: CASSLALGQGDYGYTF
CDR3nt: TGTGCCAGCAGCTTAGCTCTAGGTCAGGGGGACTATGGCTACACCTTC

abundance: .
j_gene: TRBJ1-3
v_gene: TRBV30
d_gene: TRBD1
CDR3aa: CAWSLGTGGGNTIYF
CDR3nt: TGTGCCTGGAGTCTTGGGACAGGGGGTGGAAACACCATATATTTT

abundance: .
j_gene: TRBJ2-7
v_gene: TRBV12-3/TRBV12-4
d_gene: .
CDR3aa: CASSLGACPRSYEQYF
CDR3nt: TGTGCCAGCAGTTTAGGGGCATGCCCTAGGTCCTACGAGCAGTACTTC

abundance: medium-sized
j_gene: TRBJ2-2
v_gene: TRBV6-5
d_gene: TRBD1
CDR3aa: CASSYSGTGAGGELFF
CDR3nt: TGTGCCAGCAGTTACTCGGGAACAGGGGCTGGCGGGGAGCTGTTTTTT

abundance: .
j_gene: TRBJ2-3
v_gene: TRBV11-2
d_gene: TRBD2
CDR3aa: CASSTSGRGADTQYF
CDR3nt: TGTGCCAGCAGCACCAGCGGGAGGGGCGCAGATACGCAGTATTTT

abundance: few
j_gene: TRBJ2-7
v_gene: TRBV28
d_gene: .
CDR3aa: CAIRSTGTREQYF
CDR3nt: TGTGCCATCCGTTCGACAGGGACTCGAGAGCAGTACTTC

abundance: .
j_gene: TRBJ1-2
v_gene: TRBV9
d_gene: .
CDR3aa: CASSADFLNYGYTF
CDR3nt: TGTGCCAGCAGCGCAGACTTTCTGAACTATGGCTACACCTTC

abundance: medium-sized
j_gene: TRBJ1-1
v_gene: TRBV11-3
d_gene: .
CDR3aa: CASSLRGTEAFF
CDR3nt: TGTGCCAGCAGCTTAAGGGGCACTGAAGCTTTCTTT

abundance: many
j_gene: TRBJ2-1
v_gene: TRBV28
d_gene: TRBD1
CDR3aa: CASSLSGRGRSYNEQFF
CDR3nt: TGTGCCAGCAGTTTATCCGGTAGGGGGCGGTCCTACAATGAGCAGTTCTTC

abundance: .
j_gene: TRBJ2-2
v_gene: TRBV5-6
d_gene: .
CDR3aa: CASSFSAWEVFF
CDR3nt: TGTGCCAGCAGCTTTAGTGCCTGGGAGGTGTTTTTT

abundance: .
j_gene: TRBJ1-2
v_gene: TRBV6-1
d_gene: TRBD1
CDR3aa: CASSPGQGARGYTF
CDR3nt: TGTGCCAGCAGTCCCGGACAGGGGGCTAGAGGCTACACCTTC